The present TCR beta chain was sequenced within a study of molecular identifiers for immune sequencing clone quantification. General study findings and limits: Researchers reportedly could pick up spiked Jurkat TCR RNA from one cell mixed into about a million naive cells. Over 98% of effector molecules, but under 1% in naive cells, were held by clones with more than 20 RNA copies.

This clonotype was found many times. Antigen unknown. Using its own MiXCR run on the PCR reads, TCRdb lists one record per CDR3 protein. This table has 88,000 or so distinct CDR3 sequences, 21% appearing once. Germline assignment: CDR1 DFQATT and CDR2 SNEGSKA (reference sequence). This CDR3 has 15 residues. J was trimmed by 0 bases and V by 1 base; bases with no gene match: 3. The naive CD8 libraries originated from between roughly 19,000 and 1,100,000 sorted cells and drew on 10%, 30% or 50% RNA. Researchers sorted naive CD8 T cells as cells that were CD8+CD4-CCR7+CD45RA+. The receptor comes from a human donor in good health. Some libraries in this study had Jurkat cell RNA spiked in. This rearrangement joins TRBV20-1 to TRBJ2-3, with 8 bases that match TRBD2. The sequenced material came from naive CD8+ T cells from blood, with Jurkat cell RNA spiked in. Subset described: FACS-sorted CD8+CD4-CCR7+CD45RA+ naive T cells. DNA for the CDR3: TGCAGTGCTAGAGTAGCGGGATCTAGCACAGATACGCAGTATTTT. This translates into CSARVAGSSTDTQYF.